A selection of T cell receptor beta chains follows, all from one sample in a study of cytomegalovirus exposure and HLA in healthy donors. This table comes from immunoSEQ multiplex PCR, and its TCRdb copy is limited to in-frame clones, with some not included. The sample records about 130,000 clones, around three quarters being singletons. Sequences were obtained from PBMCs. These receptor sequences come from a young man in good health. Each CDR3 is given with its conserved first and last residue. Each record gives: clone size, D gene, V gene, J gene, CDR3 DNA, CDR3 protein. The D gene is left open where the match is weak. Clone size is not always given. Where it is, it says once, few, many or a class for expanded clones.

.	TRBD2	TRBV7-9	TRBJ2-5	TGTGCCAGCAGCTCCTCCGGACTAGCGGGAGATGAGCAGTACTTC	CASSSSGLAGDEQYF
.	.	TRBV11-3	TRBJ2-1	TGTGCCAGCACCCATATAGGGACTCTCAGTGAGCAGTTCTTC	CASTHIGTLSEQFF
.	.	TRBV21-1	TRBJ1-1	TGTGCCAGTTGGGGGCAGGCGGCTTTCTTT	CASWGQAAFF
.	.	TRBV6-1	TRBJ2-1	TGTGCCAGCAGAAACAGGGGACTCTACAATGAGCAGTTCTTC	CASRNRGLYNEQFF
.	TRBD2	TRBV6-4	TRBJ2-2	TGTGCCAGCAGTAGCGGGAGCACCGGGGAGCTGTTTTTT	CASSSGSTGELFF
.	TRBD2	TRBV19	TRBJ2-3	TGTGCCAGTAGTAATAGCGGGTGGAGAACAGATACGCAGTATTTT	CASSNSGWRTDTQYF
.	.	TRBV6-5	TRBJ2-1	TGTGCCAGCAGTTACTCCCTAGCACTTAACAATGAGCAGTTCTTC	CASSYSLALNNEQFF
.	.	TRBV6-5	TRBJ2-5	TGTGCCAGCAGTTACTCGAGAGAGACCCAGTACTTC	CASSYSRETQYF
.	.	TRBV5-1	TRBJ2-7	TGCGCCAGCAGCTGGGCGGAGGCGGGCCCCACCTACGAGCAGTACTTC	CASSWAEAGPTYEQYF
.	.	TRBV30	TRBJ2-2	TGTGCCTGGAGTGAACAGATACTCGGGGAGCTGTTTTTT	CAWSEQILGELFF
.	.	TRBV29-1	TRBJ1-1	TGCAGCGTTGTGGGACCGACTAGGAACACTGAAGCTTTCTTT	CSVVGPTRNTEAFF
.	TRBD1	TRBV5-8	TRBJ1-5	TGTGCCCGCAGCTTCGGACAGGGGTATCAGCCCCAGCATTTT	CARSFGQGYQPQHF
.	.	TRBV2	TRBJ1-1	TGTGCCAGCAGTGAGTACAGGGTGAATACTGAAGCTTTCTTT	CASSEYRVNTEAFF
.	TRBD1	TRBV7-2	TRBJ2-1	TGTGCCAGCAGCCTCACCGGGACAGGGATTTTTGAGCAGTTCTTC	CASSLTGTGIFEQFF
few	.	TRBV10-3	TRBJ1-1	TGTGCCATCAGTGAGAGGAACAGGCAGAACACTGAAGCTTTCTTT	CAISERNRQNTEAFF
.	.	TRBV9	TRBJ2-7	TGTGCCAGCAGCGTAGGAGGGGGTTCTGGGCAGTACTTC	CASSVGGGSGQYF
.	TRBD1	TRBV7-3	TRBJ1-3	TGTGCCAGCAGCTTAAAAAGACAGGGGGGCCACTCTGGAAACACCATATATTTT	CASSLKRQGGHSGNTIYF
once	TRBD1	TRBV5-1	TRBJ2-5	TGCGCCAGCAGCTGGGACAGTTCTGGAGAGACCCAGTACTTC	CASSWDSSGETQYF
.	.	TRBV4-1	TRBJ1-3	TGCGCCAGCAGCCCCAGAATGGGGCAGGTCTCTGGAAACACCATATATTTT	CASSPRMGQVSGNTIYF
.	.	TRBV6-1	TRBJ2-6	TGTGCCAGCAGTGAACTCTCTGGGGCCAACGTCCTGACTTTC	CASSELSGANVLTF
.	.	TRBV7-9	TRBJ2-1	TGTTCCAGCAGCCCCCCCCGAGACTACAATGAGCAGTTCTTC	CSSSPPRDYNEQFF
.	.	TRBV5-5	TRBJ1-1	TGTGCCAGCAGCTTGACAGGAAACACTGAAGCTTTCTTT	CASSLTGNTEAFF
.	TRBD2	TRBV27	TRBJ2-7	TGTGCCAGCAGAGCCCGGGGGGGGGCCTACGAGCAGTACTTC	CASRARGGAYEQYF
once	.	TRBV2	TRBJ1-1	TGTGCCAGCAGGGAGGTGGGACATTTTTTTTTCTTT	CASREVGHFFFF
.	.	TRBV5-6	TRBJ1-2	TGTGCCAGCAGCCCCCTGACAGCTCCCTATGGCTACACCTTC	CASSPLTAPYGYTF
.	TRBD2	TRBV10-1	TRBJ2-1	TGCGCCAGCAGTGAGTCAGCGGGAGGATACAATGAGCAGTTCTTC	CASSESAGGYNEQFF
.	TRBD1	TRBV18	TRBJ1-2	TGTGCCAGCTCTCGAACAGGGGAGAGGTATGGCTACACCTTC	CASSRTGERYGYTF
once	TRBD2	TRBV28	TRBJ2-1	TGTGCCAGCAGGGGGGGGACTAGCGGGAACAATGAGCAGTTCTTC	CASRGGTSGNNEQFF
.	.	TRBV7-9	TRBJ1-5	TGTGCCAGCAGCTTACGGGAGAATCAGCCCCAGCATTTT	CASSLRENQPQHF
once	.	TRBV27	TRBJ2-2	TGTGCCAGCAGTTCCCTCTCGTTAGCAGCCCTTAGAGGGGAGCTGTTTTTT	CASSSLSLAALRGELFF
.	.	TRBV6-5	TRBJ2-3	TGTGCCAGCATGGCAGGCCCTTACACAGATACGCAGTATTTT	CASMAGPYTDTQYF
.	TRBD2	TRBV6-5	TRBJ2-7	TGTGCCAGCGGCACCGGGGGGACTAGCTTCTACGAGCAGTACTTC	CASGTGGTSFYEQYF
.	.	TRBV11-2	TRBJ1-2	TGTGCCAGCAGCTCAAGGACAGTGTATGGCTACACCTTC	CASSSRTVYGYTF
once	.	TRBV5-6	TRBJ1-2	TGTGCCAGCAGCGACAGTCTGTGGGGCTACACCTTC	CASSDSLWGYTF
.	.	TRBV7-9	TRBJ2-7	TGTGCCAGCAGCCCGGGAATGGGGATTAGCTCCTACGAGCAGTACTTC	CASSPGMGISSYEQYF
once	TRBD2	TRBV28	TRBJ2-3	TGTGCCAGCAGTTTCGGGAGGCCATCTGATACGCAGTATTTT	CASSFGRPSDTQYF
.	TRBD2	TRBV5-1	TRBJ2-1	TGCGCCAGCAGCTTGCCCCGGGAAAGGCTAGCGGCCCAACGCACCTCCTACAATGAGCAGTTCTTC	CASSLPRERLAAQRTSYNEQFF
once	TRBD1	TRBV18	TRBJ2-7	TGTGCCAGCTCCGACGGGACAGACTACGAGCAGTACTTC	CASSDGTDYEQYF
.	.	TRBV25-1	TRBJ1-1	TGTGCCAGCAGTGAGAGGGGGAGGGGGGCGAAGATTGAAGCTTTCTTT	CASSERGRGAKIEAFF
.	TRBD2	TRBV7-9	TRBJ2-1	TGTGCCAGCAGCTTGGGGCTAGCGGGAGGGCCGTATGAGCAGTTCTTC	CASSLGLAGGPYEQFF
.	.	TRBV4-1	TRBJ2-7	TGCGCCAGCAGCCGAGGACTGCAGAGCTCCTACGAGCAGTACTTC	CASSRGLQSSYEQYF